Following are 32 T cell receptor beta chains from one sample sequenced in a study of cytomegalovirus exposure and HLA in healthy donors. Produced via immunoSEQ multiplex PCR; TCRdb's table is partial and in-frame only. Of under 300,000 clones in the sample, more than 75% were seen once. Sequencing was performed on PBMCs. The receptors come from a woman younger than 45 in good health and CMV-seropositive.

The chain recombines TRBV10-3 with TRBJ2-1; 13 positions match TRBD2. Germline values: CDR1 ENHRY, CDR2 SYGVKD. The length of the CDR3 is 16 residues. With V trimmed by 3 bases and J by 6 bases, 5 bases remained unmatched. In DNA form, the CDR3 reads TGTGCCATCAGTGACTGGACTAGCGGGAGACCCAATGAGCAGTTCTTC. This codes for CAISDWTSGRPNEQFF.

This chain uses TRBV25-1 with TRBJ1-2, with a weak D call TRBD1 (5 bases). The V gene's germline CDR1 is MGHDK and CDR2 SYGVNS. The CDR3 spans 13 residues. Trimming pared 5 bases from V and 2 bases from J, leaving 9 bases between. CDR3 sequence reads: CASSLGGNYGYTF. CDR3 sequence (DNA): TGTGCCAGCAGTCTTGGGGGGAACTATGGCTACACCTTC.

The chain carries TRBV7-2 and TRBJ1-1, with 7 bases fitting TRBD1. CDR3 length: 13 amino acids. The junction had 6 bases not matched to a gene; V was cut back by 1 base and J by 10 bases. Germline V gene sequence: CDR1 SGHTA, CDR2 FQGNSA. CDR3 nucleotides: TGTGCCAGCAGCTTAGAAGACAGGGTTTCAGCTTTCTTT. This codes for CASSLEDRVSAFF.

The CDR3 sequence is CASSFAGQGLGYTF. The CDR3 DNA sequence: TGTGCCAGCAGCTTCGCGGGACAGGGACTGGGCTACACCTTC. V and J are TRBV5-5 and TRBJ1-2; 9 bases match TRBD1. J gave up 8 bases and V 2 bases, and 7 bases lay outside the gene matches. Germline V gene data show CDR1 as SGHKS and CDR2 as YYEKEE (reference sequence). The CDR3 is made up of 14 amino acids.

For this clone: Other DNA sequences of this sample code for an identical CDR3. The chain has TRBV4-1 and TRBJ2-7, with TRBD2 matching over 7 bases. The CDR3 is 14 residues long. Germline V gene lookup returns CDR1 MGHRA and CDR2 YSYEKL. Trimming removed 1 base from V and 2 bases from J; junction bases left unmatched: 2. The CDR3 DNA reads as TGCGCCAGCAGCCAAGGGGCGGGAGCCTACGAGCAGTACTTC. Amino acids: CASSQGAGAYEQYF.

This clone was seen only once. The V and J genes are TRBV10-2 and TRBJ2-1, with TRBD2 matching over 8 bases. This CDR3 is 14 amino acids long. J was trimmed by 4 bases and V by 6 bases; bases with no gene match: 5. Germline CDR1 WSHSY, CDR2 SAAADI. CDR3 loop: CASSREGEYNEQFF. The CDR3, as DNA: TGCGCCAGCAGCCGGGAGGGCGAATACAATGAGCAGTTCTTC.

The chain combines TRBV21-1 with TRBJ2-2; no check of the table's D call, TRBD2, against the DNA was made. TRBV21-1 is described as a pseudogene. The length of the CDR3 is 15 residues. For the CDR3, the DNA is TGTGCCAGCGTGCTGGACTTACCAAACACCGGGGAGCTGTTTTTT. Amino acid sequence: CASVLDLPNTGELFF.

CDR3 in DNA: TGTGCCAGCAGCTTAGGCGGCAGTTTTCATGAGACCCAGTACTTC. Protein sequence: CASSLGGSFHETQYF. The chain combines TRBV7-2 with TRBJ2-5; no reliable D call. The CDR3 covers 15 residues. V gave up 1 base and J gave up 5 bases, with 14 bases separating them. Germline CDR1 SGHTA, CDR2 FQGNSA.

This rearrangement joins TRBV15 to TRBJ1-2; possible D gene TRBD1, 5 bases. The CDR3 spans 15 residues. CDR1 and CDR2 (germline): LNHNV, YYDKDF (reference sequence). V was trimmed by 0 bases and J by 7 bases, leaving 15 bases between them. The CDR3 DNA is TGTGCCACCAGCAGAGAGATGGGGGGTCTGGGTGGCTACACCTTC. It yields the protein CATSREMGGLGGYTF.

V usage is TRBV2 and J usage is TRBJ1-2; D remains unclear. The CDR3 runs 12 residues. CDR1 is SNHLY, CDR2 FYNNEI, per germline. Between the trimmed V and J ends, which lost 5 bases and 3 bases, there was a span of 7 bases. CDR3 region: CASSLSDYGYTF. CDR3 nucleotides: TGTGCCAGCAGTTTGTCAGACTATGGCTACACCTTC.

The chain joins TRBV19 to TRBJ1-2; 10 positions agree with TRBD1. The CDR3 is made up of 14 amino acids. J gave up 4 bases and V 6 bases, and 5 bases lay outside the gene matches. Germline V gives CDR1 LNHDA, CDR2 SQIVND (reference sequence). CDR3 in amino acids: CASSGTGVPYGYTF. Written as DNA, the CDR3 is TGTGCCAGTAGCGGGACAGGGGTCCCCTATGGCTACACCTTC.

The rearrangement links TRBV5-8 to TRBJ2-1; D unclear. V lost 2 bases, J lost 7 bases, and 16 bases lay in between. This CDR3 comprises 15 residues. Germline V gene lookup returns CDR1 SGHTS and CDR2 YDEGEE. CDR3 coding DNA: TGTGCCAGCAGCTTCTCGACGCGCGGCCAAAATGAGCAGTTCTTC. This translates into CASSFSTRGQNEQFF. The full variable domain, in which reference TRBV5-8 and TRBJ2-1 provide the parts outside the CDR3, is EAGVTQSPTHLIKTRGQQATLRCSPISGHTSVYWYQQALGLGLQFLLWYDEGEERNRGNFPPRFSGRQFPNYSSELNVNALELEDSALYLCASSFSTRGQNEQFFGPGTRLTVL.

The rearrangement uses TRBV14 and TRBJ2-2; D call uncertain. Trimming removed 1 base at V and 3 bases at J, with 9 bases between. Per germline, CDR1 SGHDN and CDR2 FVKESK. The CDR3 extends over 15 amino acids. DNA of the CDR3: TGTGCCAGCAGCCAAGGACACCTCTACACCGGGGAGCTGTTTTTT. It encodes CASSQGHLYTGELFF.

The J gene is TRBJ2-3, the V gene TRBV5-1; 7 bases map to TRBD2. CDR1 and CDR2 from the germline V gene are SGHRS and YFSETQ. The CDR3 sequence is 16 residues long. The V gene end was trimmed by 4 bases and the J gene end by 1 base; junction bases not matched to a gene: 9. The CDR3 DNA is TGCGCCAGCAGCCCTTACCCTAGCGGCGGCACAGATACGCAGTATTTT. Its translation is CASSPYPSGGTDTQYF. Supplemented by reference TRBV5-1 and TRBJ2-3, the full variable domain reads KAGVTQTPRYLIKTRGQQVTLSCSPISGHRSVSWYQQTPGQGLQFLFEYFSETQRNKGNFPGRFSGRQFSNSRSEMNVSTLELGDSALYLCASSPYPSGGTDTQYFGPGTRLTVL.

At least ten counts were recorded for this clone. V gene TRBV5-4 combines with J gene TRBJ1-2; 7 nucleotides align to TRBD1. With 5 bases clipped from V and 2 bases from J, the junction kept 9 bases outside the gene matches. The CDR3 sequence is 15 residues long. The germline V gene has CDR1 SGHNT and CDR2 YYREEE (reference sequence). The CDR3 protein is CASRDGRDRNYGYTF. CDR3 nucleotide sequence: TGTGCCAGCAGAGACGGCCGGGACAGAAACTATGGCTACACCTTC.

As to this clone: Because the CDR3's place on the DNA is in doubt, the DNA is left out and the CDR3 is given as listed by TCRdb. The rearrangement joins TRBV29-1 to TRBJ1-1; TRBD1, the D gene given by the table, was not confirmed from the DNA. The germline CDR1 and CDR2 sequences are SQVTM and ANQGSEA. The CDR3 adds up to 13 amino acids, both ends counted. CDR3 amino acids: CSVAVGFGTPHFF.

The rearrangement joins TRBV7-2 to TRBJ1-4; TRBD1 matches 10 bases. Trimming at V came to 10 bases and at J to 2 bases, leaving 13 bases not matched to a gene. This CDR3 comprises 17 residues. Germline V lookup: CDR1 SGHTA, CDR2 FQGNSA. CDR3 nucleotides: TGTGCCACGGGGCGGGGACAGGGGTATCCGACTAATGAAAAACTGTTTTTT. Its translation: CATGRGQGYPTNEKLFF.

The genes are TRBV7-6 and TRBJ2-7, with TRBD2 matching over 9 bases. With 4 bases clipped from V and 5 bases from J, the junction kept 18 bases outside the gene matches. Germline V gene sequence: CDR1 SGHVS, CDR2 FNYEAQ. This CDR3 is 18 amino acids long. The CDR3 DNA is TGTGCCAGCAGCTCAACGCCAAGTCTAGCGGGAATGAACGACGAGCAGTACTTC. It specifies CASSSTPSLAGMNDEQYF.

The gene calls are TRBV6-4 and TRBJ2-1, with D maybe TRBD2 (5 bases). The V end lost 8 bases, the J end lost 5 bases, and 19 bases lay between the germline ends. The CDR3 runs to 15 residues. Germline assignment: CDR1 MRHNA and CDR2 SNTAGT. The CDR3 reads CASVAGAQKDNEQFF. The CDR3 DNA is TGTGCCAGCGTGGCGGGTGCTCAAAAGGACAATGAGCAGTTCTTC.

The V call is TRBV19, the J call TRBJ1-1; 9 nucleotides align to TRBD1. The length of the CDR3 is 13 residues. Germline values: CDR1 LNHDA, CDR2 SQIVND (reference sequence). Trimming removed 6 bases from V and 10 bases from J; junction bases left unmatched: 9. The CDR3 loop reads CASRPGTGNGAFF. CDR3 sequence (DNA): TGTGCCAGTAGGCCCGGGACAGGGAATGGAGCTTTCTTT.

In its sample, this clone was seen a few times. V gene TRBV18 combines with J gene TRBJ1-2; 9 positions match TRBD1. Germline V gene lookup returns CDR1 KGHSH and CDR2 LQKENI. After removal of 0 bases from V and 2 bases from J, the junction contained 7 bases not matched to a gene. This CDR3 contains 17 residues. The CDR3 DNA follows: TGTGCCAGCTCACCACCTACCTCGACAGGGGGGAACTATGGCTACACCTTC. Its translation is CASSPPTSTGGNYGYTF. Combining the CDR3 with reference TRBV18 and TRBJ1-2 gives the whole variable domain NAGVMQNPRHLVRRRGQEARLRCSPMKGHSHVYWYRQLPEEGLKFMVYLQKENIIDESGMPKERFSAEFPKEGPSILRIQQVVRGDSAAYFCASSPPTSTGGNYGYTFGSGTRLTVV.

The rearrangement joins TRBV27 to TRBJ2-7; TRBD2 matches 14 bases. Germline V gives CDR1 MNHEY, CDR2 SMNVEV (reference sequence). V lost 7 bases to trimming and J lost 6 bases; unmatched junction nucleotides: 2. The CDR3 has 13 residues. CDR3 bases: TGTGCCAGCATGGGACTAGCGGGAGTCGAGCAGTACTTC. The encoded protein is CASMGLAGVEQYF.

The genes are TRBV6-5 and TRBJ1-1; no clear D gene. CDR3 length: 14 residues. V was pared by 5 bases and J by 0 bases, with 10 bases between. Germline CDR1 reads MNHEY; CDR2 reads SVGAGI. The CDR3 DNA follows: TGTGCCAGCAGTCGCCCGTCTATGAACACTGAAGCTTTCTTT. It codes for CASSRPSMNTEAFF.

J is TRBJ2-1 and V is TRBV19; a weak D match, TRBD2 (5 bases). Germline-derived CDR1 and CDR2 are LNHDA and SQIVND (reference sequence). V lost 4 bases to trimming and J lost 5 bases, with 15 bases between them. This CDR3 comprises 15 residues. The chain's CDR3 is CASSNIAFRHNEQFF. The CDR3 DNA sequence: TGTGCCAGTAGTAACATAGCGTTCCGCCACAATGAGCAGTTCTTC.

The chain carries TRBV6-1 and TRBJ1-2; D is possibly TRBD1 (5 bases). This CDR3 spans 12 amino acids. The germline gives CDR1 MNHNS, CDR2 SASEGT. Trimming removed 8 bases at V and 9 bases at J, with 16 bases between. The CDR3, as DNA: TGTGCCAGCGTCCAGGGAAAAATTAGCTACACCTTC. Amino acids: CASVQGKISYTF.

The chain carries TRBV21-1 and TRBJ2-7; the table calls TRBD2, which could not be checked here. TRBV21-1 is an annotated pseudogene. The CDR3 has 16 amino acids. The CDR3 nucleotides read TGTGCCAGCAGCAAAGAGAAAGACTCCACCGACTACGAGCAGTACTTC. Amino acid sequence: CASSKEKDSTDYEQYF.

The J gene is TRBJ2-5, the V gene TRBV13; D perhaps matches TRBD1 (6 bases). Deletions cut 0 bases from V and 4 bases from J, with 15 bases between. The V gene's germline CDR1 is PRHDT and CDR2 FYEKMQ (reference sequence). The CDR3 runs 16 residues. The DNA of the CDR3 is TGTGCCAGCAGCTTAGGGCTACAGGGCCCCGGAGAGACCCAGTACTTC. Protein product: CASSLGLQGPGETQYF. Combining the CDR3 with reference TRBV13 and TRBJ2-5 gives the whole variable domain AAGVIQSPRHLIKEKRETATLKCYPIPRHDTVYWYQQGPGQDPQFLISFYEKMQSDKGSIPDRFSAQQFSDYHSELNMSSLELGDSALYFCASSLGLQGPGETQYFGPGTRLLVL.

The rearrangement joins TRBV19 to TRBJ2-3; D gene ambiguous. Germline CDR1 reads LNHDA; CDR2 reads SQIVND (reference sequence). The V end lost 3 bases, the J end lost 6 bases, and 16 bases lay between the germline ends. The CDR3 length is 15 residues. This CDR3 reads CASSISQIGLDTQYF. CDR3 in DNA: TGTGCCAGTAGTATTTCACAGATCGGTCTCGATACGCAGTATTTT.

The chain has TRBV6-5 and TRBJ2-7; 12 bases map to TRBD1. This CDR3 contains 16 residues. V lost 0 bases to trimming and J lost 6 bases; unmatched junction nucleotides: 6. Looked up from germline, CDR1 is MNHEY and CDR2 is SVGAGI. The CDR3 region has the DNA TGTGCCAGCAGTTACTCGACTGGGACAGGGGGCCGCGAGCAGTACTTC. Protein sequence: CASSYSTGTGGREQYF.

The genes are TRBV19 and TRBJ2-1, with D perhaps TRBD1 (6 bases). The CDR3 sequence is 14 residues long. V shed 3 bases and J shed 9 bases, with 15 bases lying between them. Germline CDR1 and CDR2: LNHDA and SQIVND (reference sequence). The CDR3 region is CASSIVRDITEQFF. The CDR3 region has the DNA TGTGCCAGTAGTATCGTCCGGGACATCACTGAGCAGTTCTTC. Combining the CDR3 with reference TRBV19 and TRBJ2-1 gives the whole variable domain DGGITQSPKYLFRKEGQNVTLSCEQNLNHDAMYWYRQDPGQGLRLIYYSQIVNDFQKGDIAEGYSVSREKKESFPLTVTSAQKNPTAFYLCASSIVRDITEQFFGPGTRLTVL.

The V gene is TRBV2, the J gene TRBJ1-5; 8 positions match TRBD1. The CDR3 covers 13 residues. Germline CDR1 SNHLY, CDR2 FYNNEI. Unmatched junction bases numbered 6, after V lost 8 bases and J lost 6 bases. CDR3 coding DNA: TGTGCCAGCGTTGGGACAGGTGTTCAGCCCCAGCATTTT. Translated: CASVGTGVQPQHF.

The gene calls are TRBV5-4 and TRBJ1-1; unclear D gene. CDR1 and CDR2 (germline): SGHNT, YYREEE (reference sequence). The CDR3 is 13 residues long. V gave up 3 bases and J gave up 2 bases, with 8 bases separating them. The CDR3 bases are TGTGCCAGCAGCTCATATCTAAACACTGAAGCTTTCTTT. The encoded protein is CASSSYLNTEAFF.